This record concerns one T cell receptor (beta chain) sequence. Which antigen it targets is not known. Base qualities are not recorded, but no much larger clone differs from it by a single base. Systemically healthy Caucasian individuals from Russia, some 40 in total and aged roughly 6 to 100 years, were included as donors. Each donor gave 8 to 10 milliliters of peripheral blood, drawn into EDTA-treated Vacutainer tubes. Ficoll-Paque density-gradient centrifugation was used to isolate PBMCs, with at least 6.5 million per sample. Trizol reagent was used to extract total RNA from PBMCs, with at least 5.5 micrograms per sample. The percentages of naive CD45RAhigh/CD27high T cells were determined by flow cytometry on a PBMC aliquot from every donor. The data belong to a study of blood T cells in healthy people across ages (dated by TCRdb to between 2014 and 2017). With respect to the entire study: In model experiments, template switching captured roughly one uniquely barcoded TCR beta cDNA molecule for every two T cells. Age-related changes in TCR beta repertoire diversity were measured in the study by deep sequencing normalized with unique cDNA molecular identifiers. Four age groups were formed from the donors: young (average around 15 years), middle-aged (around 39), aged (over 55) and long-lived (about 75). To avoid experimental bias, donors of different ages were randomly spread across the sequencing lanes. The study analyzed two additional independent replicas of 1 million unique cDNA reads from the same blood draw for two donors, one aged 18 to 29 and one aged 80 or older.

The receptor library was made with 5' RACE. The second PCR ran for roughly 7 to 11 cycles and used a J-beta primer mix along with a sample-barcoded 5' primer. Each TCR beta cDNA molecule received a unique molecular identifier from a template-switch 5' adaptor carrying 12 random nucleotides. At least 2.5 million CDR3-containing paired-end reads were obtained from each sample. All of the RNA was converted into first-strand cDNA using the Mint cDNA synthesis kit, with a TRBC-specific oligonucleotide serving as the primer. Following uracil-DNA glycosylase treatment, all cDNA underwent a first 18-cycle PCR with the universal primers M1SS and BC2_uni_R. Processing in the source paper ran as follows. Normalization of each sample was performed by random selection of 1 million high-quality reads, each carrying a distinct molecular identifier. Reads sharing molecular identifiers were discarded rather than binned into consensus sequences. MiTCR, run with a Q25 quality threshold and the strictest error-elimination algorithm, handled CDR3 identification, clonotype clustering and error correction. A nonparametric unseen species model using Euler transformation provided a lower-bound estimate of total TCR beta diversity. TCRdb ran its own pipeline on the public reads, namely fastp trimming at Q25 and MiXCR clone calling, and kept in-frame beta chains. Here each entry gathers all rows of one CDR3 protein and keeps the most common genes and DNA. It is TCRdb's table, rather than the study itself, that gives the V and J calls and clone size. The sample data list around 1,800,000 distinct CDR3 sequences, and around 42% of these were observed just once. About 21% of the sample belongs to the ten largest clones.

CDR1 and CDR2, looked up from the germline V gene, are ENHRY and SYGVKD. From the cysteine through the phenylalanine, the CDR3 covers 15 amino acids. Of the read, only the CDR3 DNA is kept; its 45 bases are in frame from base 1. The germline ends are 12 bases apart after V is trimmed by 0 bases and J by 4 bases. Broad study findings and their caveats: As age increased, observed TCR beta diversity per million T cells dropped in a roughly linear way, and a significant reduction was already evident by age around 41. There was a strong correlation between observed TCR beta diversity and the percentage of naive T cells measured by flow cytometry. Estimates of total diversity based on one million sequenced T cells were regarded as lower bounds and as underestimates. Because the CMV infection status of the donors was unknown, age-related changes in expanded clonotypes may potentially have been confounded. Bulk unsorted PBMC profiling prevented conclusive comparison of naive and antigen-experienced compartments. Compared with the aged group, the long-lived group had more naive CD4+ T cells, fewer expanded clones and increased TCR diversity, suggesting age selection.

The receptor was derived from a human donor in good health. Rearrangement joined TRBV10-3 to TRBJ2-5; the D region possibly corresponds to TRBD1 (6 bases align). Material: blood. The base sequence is TGTGCCATCAGTGAGTCGTCCCGGGACATAGAGACCCAGTACTTC. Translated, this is CAISESSRDIETQYF.